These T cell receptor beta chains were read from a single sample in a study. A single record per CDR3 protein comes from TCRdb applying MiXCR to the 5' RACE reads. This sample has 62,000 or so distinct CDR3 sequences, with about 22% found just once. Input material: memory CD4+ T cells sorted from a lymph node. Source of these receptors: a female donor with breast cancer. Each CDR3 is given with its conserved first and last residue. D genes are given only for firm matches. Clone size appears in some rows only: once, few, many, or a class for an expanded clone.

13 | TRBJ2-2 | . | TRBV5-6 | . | CASSLVGAGELFF | TGTGCCAGCAGCTTGGTGGGGGCCGGGGAGCTGTTTTTT
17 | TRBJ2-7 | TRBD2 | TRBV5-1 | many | CASSLALAGGVGYEQYF | TGCGCCAGCAGCTTGGCTCTAGCGGGGGGAGTCGGCTACGAGCAGTACTTC
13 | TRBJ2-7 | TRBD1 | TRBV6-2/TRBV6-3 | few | CASSKGTGIEQYF | TGTGCCAGCAGTAAGGGGACAGGGATCGAGCAGTACTTC
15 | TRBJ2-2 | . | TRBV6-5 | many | CASSYWQPNTGELFF | TGTGCCAGCAGTTACTGGCAGCCGAACACCGGGGAGCTGTTTTTT
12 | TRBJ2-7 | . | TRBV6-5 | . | CASGIPRDEQYF | TGTGCCAGCGGTATACCTAGAGACGAGCAGTACTTC
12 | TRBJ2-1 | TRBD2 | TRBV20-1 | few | CSAGLANNEQFF | TGCAGTGCGGGACTAGCAAACAATGAGCAGTTCTTC
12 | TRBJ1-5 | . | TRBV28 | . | CASRSNWVPQHF | TGTGCCAGCAGGTCAAACTGGGTACCCCAGCATTTT
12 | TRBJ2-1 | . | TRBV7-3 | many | CASSVTSEEQFF | TGTGCCAGCAGCGTAACTTCCGAGGAGCAGTTCTTC
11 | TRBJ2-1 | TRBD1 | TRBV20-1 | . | CGGQGFREQFF | TGCGGAGGACAGGGCTTTCGTGAGCAGTTCTTC
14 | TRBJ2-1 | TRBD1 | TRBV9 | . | CASSVGQGNNEQFF | TGTGCCAGCAGCGTGGGACAGGGTAACAATGAGCAGTTCTTC
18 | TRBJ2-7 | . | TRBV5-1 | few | CASSLSPLLPGTPYEQYF | TGCGCCAGCAGCTTAAGTCCACTGCTCCCCGGGACACCCTACGAGCAGTACTTC
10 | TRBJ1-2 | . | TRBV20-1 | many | CSAPSGGYTF | TGCAGTGCTCCTTCGGGGGGCTACACCTTC
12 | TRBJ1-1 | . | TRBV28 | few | CASSRTYTEAFF | TGTGCCAGCAGTCGTACGTACACTGAAGCTTTCTTT
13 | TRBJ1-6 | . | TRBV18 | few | CASSPESNSPLHF | TGTGCCAGCTCACCAGAGAGTAATTCACCCCTCCACTTT
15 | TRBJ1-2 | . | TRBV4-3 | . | CASSQVSNSFYGYTF | TGCGCCAGCAGCCAAGTTAGTAACAGCTTCTATGGCTACACCTTC
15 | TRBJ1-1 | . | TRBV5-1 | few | CASSPIRGANTEAFF | TGCGCCAGCAGCCCCATAAGAGGGGCGAACACTGAAGCTTTCTTT
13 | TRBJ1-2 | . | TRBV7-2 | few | CASSPGQSRGYTF | TGTGCCAGCAGCCCCGGACAGAGCCGCGGCTACACCTTC
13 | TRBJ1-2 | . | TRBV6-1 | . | CASSEDGTGRCTF | TGTGCCAGCAGTGAAGACGGGACGGGGAGGTGCACCTTC
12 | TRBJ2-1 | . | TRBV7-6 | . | CASSLGGSQQFF | TGTGCCAGCAGCTTAGGAGGGTCTCAGCAGTTCTTC
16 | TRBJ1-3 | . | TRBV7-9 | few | CASSPLGMNSGNTIYF | TGTGCCAGCAGCCCACTCGGGATGAACTCTGGAAACACCATATATTTT
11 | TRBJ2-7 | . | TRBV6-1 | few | CAITGTLEQYF | TGTGCCATCACGGGGACGCTCGAGCAGTACTTC
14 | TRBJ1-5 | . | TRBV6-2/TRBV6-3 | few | CASSYGGPNQPQHF | TGTGCCAGCAGTTATGGGGGTCCGAATCAGCCCCAGCATTTT
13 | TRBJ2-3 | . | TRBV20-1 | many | CSASPPLADTQYF | TGCAGTGCTAGCCCGCCGCTGGCAGATACGCAGTATTTT
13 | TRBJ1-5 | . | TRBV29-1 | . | CSVRQDDNQPQHF | TGCAGCGTCAGACAGGATGACAATCAGCCCCAGCATTTT
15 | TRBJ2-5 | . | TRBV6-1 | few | CASSEAYRIRETQYF | TGTGCCAGCAGTGAAGCCTACAGGATTAGGGAGACCCAGTACTTC
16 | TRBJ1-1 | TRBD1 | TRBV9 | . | CANSDAAGTGRPEAFF | TGTGCCAACAGCGACGCCGCCGGGACAGGTCGTCCGGAAGCTTTCTTT
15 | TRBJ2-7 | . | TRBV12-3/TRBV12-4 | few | CASSLALGRAYEQYF | TGTGCCAGCAGTTTAGCGCTCGGCAGGGCCTACGAGCAGTACTTC